The T cell receptor beta chain described here comes from a study of blood T cell repertoires in COVID-19. In the study overall: Sites in the United States, Italy and Spain provided acute and convalescent COVID-19 samples. The cDNA or gDNA used as material had been derived from T cells, B-cell-depleted T cells, or PBMCs.

In the original workflow: Researchers report that nucleated cell counts were estimated from reference gene primer amplification. Sequenced by immunoSEQ multiplex PCR; TCRdb stores in-frame clones only, minus some. That table supplies the V and J calls and clone size; D and trimming were determined from the DNA. The sample lists more than 40,000 clones; approximately 78% were seen once. This CDR3 comprises 16 residues. V was clipped by 5 bases and J by 2 bases, with 16 bases between them. Germline CDR1 is MDHEN and CDR2 is SYDVKM. The chain joins TRBV28 to TRBJ1-5; D unclear. Material: peripheral blood. The clonotype originates from a human donor with acute or convalescent COVID-19. The donor label of this sample is uncertain. The CDR3 coding sequence is TGTGCCAGCAGTACCTTAGTCGTGCTCGGCAATCAGCCCCAGCATTTT. Amino acid sequence: CASSTLVVLGNQPQHF.